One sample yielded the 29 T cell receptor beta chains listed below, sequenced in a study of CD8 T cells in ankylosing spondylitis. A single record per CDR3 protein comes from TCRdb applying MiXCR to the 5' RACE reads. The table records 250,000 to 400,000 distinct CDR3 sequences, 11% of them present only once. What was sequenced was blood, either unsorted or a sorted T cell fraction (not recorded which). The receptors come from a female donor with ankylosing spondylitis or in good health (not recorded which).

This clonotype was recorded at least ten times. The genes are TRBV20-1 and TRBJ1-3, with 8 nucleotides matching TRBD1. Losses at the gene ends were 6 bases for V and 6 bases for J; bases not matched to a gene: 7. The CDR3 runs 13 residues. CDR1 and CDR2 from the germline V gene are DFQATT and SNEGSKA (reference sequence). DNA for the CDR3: TGCAGTGCACTTAAGGACAGGGAAAACACCATATATTTT. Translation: CSALKDRENTIYF.

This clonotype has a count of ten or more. In DNA form, the CDR3 reads TGCAGTGCTCGGACATTCCACAATGAGCAGTTCTTC. This translates into CSARTFHNEQFF. The V gene is TRBV20-1, the J gene TRBJ2-1; the D gene is possibly TRBD1 (5 bases). Trimming left V 5 bases short and J 5 bases short, with 10 bases between. The CDR3 is 12 amino acids. Germline V gene sequence: CDR1 DFQATT, CDR2 SNEGSKA (reference sequence).

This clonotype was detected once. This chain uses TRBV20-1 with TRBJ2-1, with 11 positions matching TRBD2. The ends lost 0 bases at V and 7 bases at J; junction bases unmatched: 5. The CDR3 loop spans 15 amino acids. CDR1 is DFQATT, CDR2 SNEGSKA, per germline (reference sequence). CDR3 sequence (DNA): TGCAGTGCTAGAGACACTAGCGGGAGAATAAATGAGCAGTTCTTC. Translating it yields CSARDTSGRINEQFF.

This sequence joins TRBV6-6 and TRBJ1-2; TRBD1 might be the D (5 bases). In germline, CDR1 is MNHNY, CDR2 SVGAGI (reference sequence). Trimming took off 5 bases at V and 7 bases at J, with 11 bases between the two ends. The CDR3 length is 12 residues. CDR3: CASSRGGFGYTF. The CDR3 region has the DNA TGTGCCAGCAGTCGTGGGGGTTTTGGCTACACCTTC.

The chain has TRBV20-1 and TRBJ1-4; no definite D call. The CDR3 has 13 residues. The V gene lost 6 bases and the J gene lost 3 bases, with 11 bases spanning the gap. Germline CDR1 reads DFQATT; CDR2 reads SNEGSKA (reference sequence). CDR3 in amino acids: CSAAEVSNEKLFF. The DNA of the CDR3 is TGCAGTGCAGCTGAAGTTTCTAATGAAAAACTGTTTTTT.

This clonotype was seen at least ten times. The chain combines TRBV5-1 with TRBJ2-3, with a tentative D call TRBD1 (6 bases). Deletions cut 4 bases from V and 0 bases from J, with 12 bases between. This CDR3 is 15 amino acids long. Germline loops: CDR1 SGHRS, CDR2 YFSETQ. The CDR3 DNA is TGCGCCAGCAGCAGGGGACACCAAAGCACAGATACGCAGTATTTT. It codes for CASSRGHQSTDTQYF.

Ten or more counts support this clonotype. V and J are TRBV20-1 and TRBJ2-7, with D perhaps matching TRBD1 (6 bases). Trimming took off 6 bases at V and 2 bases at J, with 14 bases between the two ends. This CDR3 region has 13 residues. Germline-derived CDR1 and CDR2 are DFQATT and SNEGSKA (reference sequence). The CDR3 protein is CSAHRTVPYEQYF. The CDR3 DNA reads TGCAGTGCACACCGGACAGTCCCCTACGAGCAGTACTTC.

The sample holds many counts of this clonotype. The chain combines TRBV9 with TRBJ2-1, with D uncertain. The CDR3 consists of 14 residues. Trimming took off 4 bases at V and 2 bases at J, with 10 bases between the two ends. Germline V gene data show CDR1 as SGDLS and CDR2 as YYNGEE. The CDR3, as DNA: TGTGCCAGCAGCCGCCGGCTTGCCTACAATGAGCAGTTCTTC. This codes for CASSRRLAYNEQFF.

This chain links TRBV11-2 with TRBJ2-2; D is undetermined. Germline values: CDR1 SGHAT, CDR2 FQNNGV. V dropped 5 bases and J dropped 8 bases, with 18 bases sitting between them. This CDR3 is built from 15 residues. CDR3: CASSPLATGSGELFF. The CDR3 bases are TGTGCCAGCAGCCCCTTAGCTACGGGTTCGGGGGAGCTGTTTTTT.

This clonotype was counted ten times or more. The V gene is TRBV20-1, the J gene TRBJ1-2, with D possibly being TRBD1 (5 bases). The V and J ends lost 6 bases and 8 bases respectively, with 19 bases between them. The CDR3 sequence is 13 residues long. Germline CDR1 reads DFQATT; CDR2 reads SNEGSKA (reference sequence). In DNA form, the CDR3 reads TGCAGTGCGAGGGACTACTACCTAGACGGCTACACCTTC. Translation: CSARDYYLDGYTF.

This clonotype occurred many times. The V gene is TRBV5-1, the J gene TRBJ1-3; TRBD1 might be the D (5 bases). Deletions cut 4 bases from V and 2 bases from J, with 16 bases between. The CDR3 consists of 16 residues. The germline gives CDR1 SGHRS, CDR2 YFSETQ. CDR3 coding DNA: TGCGCCAGCAGCCTGTCATGGGGGACGACTGGAAACACCATATATTTT. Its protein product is CASSLSWGTTGNTIYF.

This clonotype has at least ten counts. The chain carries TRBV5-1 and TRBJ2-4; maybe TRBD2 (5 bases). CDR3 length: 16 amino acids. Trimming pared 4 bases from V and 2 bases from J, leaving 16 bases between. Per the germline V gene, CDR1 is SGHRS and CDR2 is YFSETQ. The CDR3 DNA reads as TGCGCCAGCAGCCCAAGCACGGGGTATACCAAAAACATTCAGTACTTC. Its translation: CASSPSTGYTKNIQYF. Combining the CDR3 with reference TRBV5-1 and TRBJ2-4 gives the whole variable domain KAGVTQTPRYLIKTRGQQVTLSCSPISGHRSVSWYQQTPGQGLQFLFEYFSETQRNKGNFPGRFSGRQFSNSRSEMNVSTLELGDSALYLCASSPSTGYTKNIQYFGAGTRLSVL.

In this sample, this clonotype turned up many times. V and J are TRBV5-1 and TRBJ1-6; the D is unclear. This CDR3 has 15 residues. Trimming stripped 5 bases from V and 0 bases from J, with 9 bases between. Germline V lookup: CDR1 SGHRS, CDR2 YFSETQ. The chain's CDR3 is CASSVDSSYNSPLHF. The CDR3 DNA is TGCGCCAGCAGTGTCGATAGCTCCTATAATTCACCCCTCCACTTT.

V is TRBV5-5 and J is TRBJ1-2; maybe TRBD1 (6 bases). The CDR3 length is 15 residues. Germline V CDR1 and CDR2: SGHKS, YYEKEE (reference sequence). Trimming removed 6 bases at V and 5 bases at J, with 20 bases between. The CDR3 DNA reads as TGTGCCAGCACCCCGGAGGTAGGGGGAAGTTATGGCTACACCTTC. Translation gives CASTPEVGGSYGYTF.

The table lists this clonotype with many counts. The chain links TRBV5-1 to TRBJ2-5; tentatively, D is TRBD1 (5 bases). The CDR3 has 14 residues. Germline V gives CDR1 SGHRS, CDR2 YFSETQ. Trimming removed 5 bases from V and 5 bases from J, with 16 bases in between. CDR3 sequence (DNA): TGCGCCAGCAGTTCTACAGCAGGGATGGAGACCCAGTACTTC. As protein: CASSSTAGMETQYF.

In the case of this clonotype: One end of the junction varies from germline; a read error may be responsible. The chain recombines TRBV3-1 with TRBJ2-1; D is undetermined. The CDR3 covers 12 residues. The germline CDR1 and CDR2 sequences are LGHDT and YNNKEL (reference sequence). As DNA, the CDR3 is TGTGCCACCAGCCAAGTAGGCAATGAGCAGTTCTTC. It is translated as CATSQVGNEQFF.

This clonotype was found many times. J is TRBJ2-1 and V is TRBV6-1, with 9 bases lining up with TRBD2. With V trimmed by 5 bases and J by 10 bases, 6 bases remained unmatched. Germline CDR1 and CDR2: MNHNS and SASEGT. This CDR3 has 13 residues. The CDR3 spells CASSRLAVTEQFF. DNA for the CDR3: TGTGCCAGCAGTCGACTAGCGGTAACCGAGCAGTTCTTC.

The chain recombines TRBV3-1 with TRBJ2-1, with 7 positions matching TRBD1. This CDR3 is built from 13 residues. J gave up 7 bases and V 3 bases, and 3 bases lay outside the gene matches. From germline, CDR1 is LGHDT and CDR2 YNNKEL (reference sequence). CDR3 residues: CASSQVQGNEQFF. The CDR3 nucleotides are TGTGCCAGCAGCCAGGTACAGGGGAATGAGCAGTTCTTC.

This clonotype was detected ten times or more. The CDR3 spells CSVMTGSSYEQYF. DNA of the CDR3: TGCAGCGTAATGACAGGGAGCTCCTACGAGCAGTACTTC. The chain is built from TRBV29-1 and TRBJ2-7, with 7 nucleotides matching TRBD1. Trimming removed 6 bases from V and 0 bases from J; junction bases left unmatched: 5. CDR3 length: 13 amino acids. The germline gives CDR1 SQVTM, CDR2 ANQGSEA.

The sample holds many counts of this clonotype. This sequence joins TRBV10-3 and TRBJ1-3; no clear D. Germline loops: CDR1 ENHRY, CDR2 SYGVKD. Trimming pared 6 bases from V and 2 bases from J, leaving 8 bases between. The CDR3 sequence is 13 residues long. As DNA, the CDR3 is TGTGCCATCAGAGAGAATCCTGGAAACACCATATATTTT. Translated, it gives CAIRENPGNTIYF.

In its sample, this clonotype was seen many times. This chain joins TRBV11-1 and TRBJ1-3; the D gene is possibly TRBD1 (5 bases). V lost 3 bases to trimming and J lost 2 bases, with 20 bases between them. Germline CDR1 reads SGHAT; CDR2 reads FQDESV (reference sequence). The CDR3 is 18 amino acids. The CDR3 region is CASSFALTPTEPGNTIYF. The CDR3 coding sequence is TGTGCCAGCAGCTTTGCACTCACCCCGACAGAACCTGGAAACACCATATATTTT.

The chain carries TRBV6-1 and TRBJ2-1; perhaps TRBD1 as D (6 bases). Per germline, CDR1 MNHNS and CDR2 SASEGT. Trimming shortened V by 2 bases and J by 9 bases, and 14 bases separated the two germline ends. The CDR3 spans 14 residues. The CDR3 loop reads CASSELQGYGEQFF. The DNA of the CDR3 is TGTGCCAGCAGTGAACTACAGGGATACGGTGAGCAGTTCTTC.

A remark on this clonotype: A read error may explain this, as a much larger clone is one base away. CDR3 protein: CASTEGRTDTGELSF. DNA of the CDR3: TGTGCCAGCACCGAGGGACGGACAGACACCGGGGAGCTGTCTTTT. The gene calls are TRBV28 and TRBJ2-2; D is possibly TRBD1 (6 bases). The CDR3 extends over 15 amino acids. Per germline, CDR1 MDHEN and CDR2 SYDVKM.

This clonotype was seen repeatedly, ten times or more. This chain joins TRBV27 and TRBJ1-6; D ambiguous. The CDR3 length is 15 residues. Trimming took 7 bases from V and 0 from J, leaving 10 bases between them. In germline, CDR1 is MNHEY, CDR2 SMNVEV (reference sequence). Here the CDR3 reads CASKEGFSYNSPLHF. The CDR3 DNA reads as TGTGCCAGCAAGGAAGGATTCTCCTATAATTCACCCCTCCACTTT.

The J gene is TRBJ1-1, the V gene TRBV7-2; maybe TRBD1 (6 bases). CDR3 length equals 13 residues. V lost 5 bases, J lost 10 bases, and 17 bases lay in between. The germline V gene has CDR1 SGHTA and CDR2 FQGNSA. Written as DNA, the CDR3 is TGTGCCAGCAGCCTACCCCCAGGGGCGGGAGCTTTCTTT. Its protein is CASSLPPGAGAFF. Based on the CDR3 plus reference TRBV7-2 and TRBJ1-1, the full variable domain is GAGVSQSPSNKVTEKGKDVELRCDPISGHTALYWYRQSLGQGLEFLIYFQGNSAPDKSGLPSDRFSAERTGGSVSTLTIQRTQQEDSAVYLCASSLPPGAGAFFGQGTRLTVV.

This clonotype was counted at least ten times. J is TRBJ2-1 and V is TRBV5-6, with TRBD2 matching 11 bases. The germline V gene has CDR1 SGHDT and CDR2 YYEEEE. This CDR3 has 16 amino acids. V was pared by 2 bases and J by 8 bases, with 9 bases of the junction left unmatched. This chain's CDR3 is CASSFSFSGRVDEQFF. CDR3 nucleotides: TGTGCCAGCAGCTTTAGTTTTAGCGGGAGGGTAGATGAGCAGTTCTTC.

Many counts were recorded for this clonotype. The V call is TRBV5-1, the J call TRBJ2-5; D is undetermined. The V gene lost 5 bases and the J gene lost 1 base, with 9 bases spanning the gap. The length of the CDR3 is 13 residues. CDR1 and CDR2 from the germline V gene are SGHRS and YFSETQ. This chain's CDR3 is CASSAPGQETQYF. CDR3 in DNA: TGCGCCAGCAGTGCCCCGGGCCAAGAGACCCAGTACTTC.

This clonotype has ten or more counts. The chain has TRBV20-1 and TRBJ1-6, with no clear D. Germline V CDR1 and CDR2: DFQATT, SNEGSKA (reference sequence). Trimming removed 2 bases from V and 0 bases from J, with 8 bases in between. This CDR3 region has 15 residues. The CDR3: CSARKESSYNSPLHF. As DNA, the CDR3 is TGCAGTGCTAGAAAAGAGAGCTCCTATAATTCACCCCTCCACTTT.

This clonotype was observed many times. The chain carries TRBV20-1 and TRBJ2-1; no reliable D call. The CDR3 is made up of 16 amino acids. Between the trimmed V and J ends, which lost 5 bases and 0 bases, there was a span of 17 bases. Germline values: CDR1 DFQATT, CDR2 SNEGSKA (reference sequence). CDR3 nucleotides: TGCAGTGCTCCCACCCTTGGAGCGAGCTCCTACAATGAGCAGTTCTTC. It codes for CSAPTLGASSYNEQFF.